This T cell receptor beta chain stems from a study of blood T cell repertoires in COVID-19. As for the study in general: The study drew acute and convalescent COVID-19 samples from the United States, Italy and Spain. PBMCs, B-cell-depleted T cells, or T cells provided the cDNA or gDNA that made up the material.

Germline V CDR1 and CDR2: MNHEY, SVGAGI. This CDR3 has 15 amino acids. Trimming stripped 0 bases from V and 2 bases from J, with 8 bases between. Per the authors' pipeline: By means of reference gene primer amplification, nucleated cell counts were estimated. The assay was immunoSEQ multiplex PCR, and TCRdb's table has in-frame clones only and misses some. The V and J calls and clone size were taken over from that table, and D and trimming were inferred from the DNA. Of some 50,000 clones in the sample, around 84% are singletons; the top ten hold nearly 4.5%. The TCR was taken from a man aged 45-65 years with active COVID-19. The chain uses TRBV6-5 and TRBJ2-1, with no clear D. The sequenced sample was peripheral blood. The CDR3 region has the DNA TGTGCCAGCAGTTACTCGTTAGCCACCTACAATGAGCAGTTCTTC. It specifies CASSYSLATYNEQFF.